These 27 T cell receptor beta chains were all obtained from the same sample, sequenced in a study of blood T cells in healthy people across ages. Then a second PCR, running roughly 7 to 11 cycles, was carried out with a sample-barcoded 5' primer and a J-beta primer mix. In TCRdb, the 5' RACE reads were re-called with MiXCR into one record per CDR3 protein. The data contain approximately 680,000 distinct CDR3 sequences, 32% of them singletons. The sequencing sample was made of blood. These receptors were obtained from an elderly woman in good health.

This clonotype has at least ten counts. V is TRBV5-6 and J is TRBJ1-1, with D unclear. The CDR3 consists of 12 residues. CDR1 is SGHDT, CDR2 YYEEEE, per germline. With 6 bases removed from V and 3 bases from J, the gap between germline ends came to 9 bases. CDR3 residues: CASKMTDTEAFF. As DNA, the CDR3 is TGTGCCAGCAAGATGACGGACACTGAAGCTTTCTTT.

This clonotype was seen many times. This chain joins TRBV7-9 and TRBJ2-7, with TRBD2 matching over 7 bases. This CDR3 spans 13 amino acids. Germline V gene data show CDR1 as SEHNR and CDR2 as FQNEAQ (reference sequence). J lost 0 bases, V lost 8 bases, and 4 bases had no gene match. The CDR3 coding sequence is TGTGCCAGCGGAGGGAGGGCCTCCTACGAGCAGTACTTC. It is translated as CASGGRASYEQYF. Drawing the rest from reference TRBV7-9 and TRBJ2-7, the complete variable domain is DTGVSQNPRHKITKRGQNVTFRCDPISEHNRLYWYRQTLGQGPEFLTYFQNEAQLEKSRLLSDRFSAERPKGSFSTLEIQRTEQGDSAMYLCASGGRASYEQYFGPGTRLTVT.

The chain couples TRBV7-6 to TRBJ2-1, with D hard to call. Trimming pared 0 bases from V and 9 bases from J, leaving 12 bases between. This CDR3 has 14 amino acids. The germline V gene encodes CDR1 SGHVS and CDR2 FNYEAQ. The CDR3 loop reads CASSLAALPGEQFF. CDR3 DNA sequence: TGTGCCAGCAGCTTAGCGGCCCTACCGGGTGAGCAGTTCTTC.

This clonotype occurred many times. The J gene is TRBJ2-3, the V gene TRBV4-3; TRBD2 agrees at 9 bases. J gave up 6 bases and V 0 bases, and 13 bases lay outside the gene matches. The germline V gene has CDR1 LGHNA and CDR2 YSLEER. The CDR3 sequence is 18 residues long. This CDR3 is CASSQDRTLAGGRDTQYF. As DNA, the CDR3 is TGCGCCAGCAGCCAAGATAGAACCCTCGCGGGGGGGCGGGATACGCAGTATTTT.

This clonotype was seen a handful of times. V and J are TRBV6-6 and TRBJ1-1; TRBD1 might be the D (5 bases). This CDR3 region has 13 residues. V lost 7 bases and J 4 bases, leaving 13 bases between the germline ends. Germline V CDR1 and CDR2: MNHNY, SVGAGI (reference sequence). CDR3 sequence: CASNPGTPTEAFF. CDR3 in DNA: TGTGCCAGCAATCCAGGGACCCCCACTGAAGCTTTCTTT.

V usage is TRBV3-1 and J usage is TRBJ1-1; 7 bases are shared with TRBD1. From germline, CDR1 is LGHDT and CDR2 YNNKEL (reference sequence). J lost 6 bases, V lost 6 bases, and 4 bases had no gene match. The CDR3 is made up of 12 amino acids. As DNA, the CDR3 is TGTGCCAGCAGACAGGGGTGGGCTGAAGCTTTCTTT. It specifies CASRQGWAEAFF.

The table lists this clonotype with many counts. The rearrangement links TRBV3-1 to TRBJ2-7; weak D call: TRBD2 (5 bases). CDR3 length equals 14 residues. The V gene's germline CDR1 is LGHDT and CDR2 YNNKEL (reference sequence). V was cut by 3 bases and J by 7 bases, with 16 bases left in between. CDR3 coding DNA: TGTGCCAGCAGCCAGTCTGGGGAGACGAAAGAGCAGTACTTC. This gives the protein CASSQSGETKEQYF.

The rearrangement uses TRBV19 and TRBJ2-3; 8 positions agree with TRBD1. V was clipped by 3 bases and J by 5 bases; unmatched bases: 4. There are 14 residues in the CDR3. Looked up from germline, CDR1 is LNHDA and CDR2 is SQIVND (reference sequence). As DNA, the CDR3 is TGTGCCAGTAGTATCAGGGGGCGGGGAGATACGCAGTATTTT. It codes for CASSIRGRGDTQYF.

This clonotype was counted ten times or more. The chain combines TRBV10-3 with TRBJ2-7, with D uncertain. This CDR3 comprises 16 residues. V gave up 0 bases and J gave up 0 bases, with 12 bases separating them. Germline-derived CDR1 and CDR2 are ENHRY and SYGVKD. CDR3 amino acids: CAISESSAGRSYEQYF. DNA for the CDR3: TGTGCCATCAGTGAGTCGTCGGCAGGCCGCTCCTACGAGCAGTACTTC.

Only a few counts were recorded for this clonotype. The gene calls are TRBV5-4 and TRBJ2-5; 8 bases line up with TRBD1. The CDR3 runs to 15 residues. CDR1 and CDR2 from the germline V gene are SGHNT and YYREEE (reference sequence). V lost 5 bases and J lost 2; bases outside the gene matches: 8. The CDR3 sequence is CASRPGQGGQETQYF. In DNA form, the CDR3 reads TGTGCCAGCAGACCAGGACAGGGCGGGCAAGAGACCCAGTACTTC.

This clonotype was recorded at least ten times. The V call is TRBV4-2, the J call TRBJ2-3; 12 bases align to TRBD2. Germline V gives CDR1 LGHNA, CDR2 YNFKEQ. The CDR3 loop spans 20 amino acids. Losses at the gene ends were 0 bases for V and 3 bases for J; bases not matched to a gene: 13. The CDR3 region is CASSQEWASGGALRTDTQYF. CDR3 in DNA: TGTGCCAGCAGCCAAGAATGGGCTAGCGGGGGGGCGTTACGGACAGATACGCAGTATTTT.

This clonotype occurred many times. The chain carries TRBV12-3 or TRBV12-4 and TRBJ1-6; D uncertain. This CDR3 has 13 residues. Trimming took off 0 bases at V and 8 bases at J, with 5 bases between the two ends. CDR3 residues: CASSLAGDSPLHF. For the CDR3, the DNA is TGTGCCAGCAGTTTAGCCGGGGATTCACCCCTCCACTTT.

The genes are TRBV7-9 and TRBJ1-2; D may be TRBD1 (6 bases). The germline gives CDR1 SEHNR, CDR2 FQNEAQ (reference sequence). Between the trimmed V and J ends, which lost 3 bases and 6 bases, there was a span of 11 bases. This CDR3 is built from 13 residues. For the CDR3, the DNA is TGTGCCAGCAGCTTTGGACAGAGGGATGGCTACACCTTC. As protein: CASSFGQRDGYTF.

CDR3 protein: CASSLSVAYEQYF. Here the CDR3 DNA reads TGTGCCAGCAGCTTAAGCGTCGCCTACGAGCAGTACTTC. J is TRBJ2-7 and V is TRBV7-6; D not certain. The CDR3 sequence is 13 residues long. V lost 2 bases to trimming and J lost 2 bases, with 7 bases between them. CDR1 is SGHVS and CDR2 is FNYEAQ in the germline V gene. Full variable domain (missing parts from reference TRBV7-6 and TRBJ2-7): GAGVSQSPRYKVTKRGQDVALRCDPISGHVSLYWYRQALGQGPEFLTYFNYEAQQDKSGLPNDRFSAERPEGSISTLTIQRTEQRDSAMYRCASSLSVAYEQYFGPGTRLTVT.

This clonotype was found many times. The chain is built from TRBV4-3 and TRBJ2-1, with D unclear. The germline gives CDR1 LGHNA, CDR2 YSLEER. Trimming shortened V by 6 bases and J by 1 base, and 16 bases separated the two germline ends. The CDR3 is 16 residues long. CDR3 sequence reads: CASSLDGPGSYNEQFF. As DNA, the CDR3 is TGCGCCAGCAGTCTTGACGGACCCGGTTCCTACAATGAGCAGTTCTTC.

This clonotype was detected only once. This chain uses TRBV7-6 with TRBJ2-4; the match to TRBD1 covers 9 bases. The tail of the sequence fits TRBJ2-7 better, so the J call may be wrong. Per the germline V gene, CDR1 is SGHVS and CDR2 is FNYEAQ. This CDR3 comprises 16 residues. The CDR3 DNA reads as TGTGCCAGCAGCTTAGCGGCGGGACAGGGAGTCTACGAGCAGTACTTC. Its translation: CASSLAAGQGVYEQYF.

This clonotype has ten or more counts. The chain carries TRBV2 and TRBJ1-2; D is uncertain. The V end was cut by 7 bases, the J end by 4 bases, with 13 bases between. This CDR3 is built from 13 residues. CDR1 SNHLY and CDR2 FYNNEI come from the germline V gene. CDR3 sequence: CASTIGSRYGYTF. The CDR3 nucleotides are TGTGCCAGCACGATCGGGTCCCGCTATGGCTACACCTTC.

At least ten counts were recorded for this clonotype. The chain has TRBV9 and TRBJ2-3; TRBD1 is a possible D gene (5 bases). Deletions cut 4 bases from V and 0 bases from J, with 12 bases between. From germline, CDR1 is SGDLS and CDR2 YYNGEE. The CDR3 consists of 15 residues. The CDR3 DNA is TGTGCCAGCAGCCTTAGCTGGGGCAGCACAGATACGCAGTATTTT. It is translated as CASSLSWGSTDTQYF. The full variable domain, its missing parts supplied by reference TRBV9 and TRBJ2-3, is DSGVTQTPKHLITATGQRVTLRCSPRSGDLSVYWYQQSLDQGLQFLIQYYNGEERAKGNILERFSAQQFPDLHSELNLSSLELGDSALYFCASSLSWGSTDTQYFGPGTRLTVL.

This clonotype appeared many times. This chain uses TRBV7-8 with TRBJ2-1; 7 bases fit TRBD1. With V trimmed by 6 bases and J by 12 bases, 17 bases remained unmatched. CDR3 length: 15 residues. Per germline, CDR1 SGHVS and CDR2 FQNEAQ. CDR3 loop: CASSATSRGNGGQFF. The CDR3 DNA is TGTGCCAGCAGTGCTACCTCCAGGGGGAATGGGGGGCAGTTCTTC.

Notes on this clonotype: This may arise from a read error, as a much more abundant clone is one base away. J is TRBJ1-4 and V is TRBV20-1; D unclear. Germline V gives CDR1 DFQATT, CDR2 SNEGSKA (reference sequence). CDR3 length: 15 amino acids. The CDR3 sequence is CSARQLWATSEKLFF. The CDR3 DNA sequence: TGCAGTGCTAGGCAACTATGGGCAACTAGTGAAAAACTGTTTTTT.

The chain combines TRBV7-6 with TRBJ1-6; D not resolved. This CDR3 region has 13 residues. CDR1 is SGHVS, CDR2 FNYEAQ, per germline. V was shortened by 1 base and J by 18 bases, with 16 bases between the two germline ends. The DNA of the CDR3 is TGTGCCAGCAGCTTAGTAACGGGGTCGGCCCCCCACTTT. This translates into CASSLVTGSAPHF.

Ten or more counts support this clonotype. A much more abundant neighbour one base away suggests this may be a read error. J is TRBJ2-6 and V is TRBV7-3; D is perhaps TRBD1 or TRBD2 (5 bases each). This CDR3 has 17 amino acids. Germline CDR1 reads SGHTA; CDR2 reads FQGTGA. CDR3 in DNA: TGTGCCAGCAGCATCGGACGGGCTAGCTCTGGGGCCAACGTCCGGACTTTC. Amino acids: CASSIGRASSGANVRTF.

This clonotype was seen ten or more times. V gene TRBV3-1 combines with J gene TRBJ2-3; 7 bases map to TRBD2. This CDR3 spans 15 amino acids. Germline V gene lookup returns CDR1 LGHDT and CDR2 YNNKEL (reference sequence). V lost 3 bases and J lost 3; bases outside the gene matches: 6. Here the CDR3 DNA reads TGTGCCAGCAGCCAGGGTAGCGGGCTTACAGATACGCAGTATTTT. Translating it yields CASSQGSGLTDTQYF.

The CDR3: CAWGDLRLAGDTDTQYF. Here the CDR3 DNA reads TGTGCCTGGGGTGATCTGAGACTAGCGGGGGACACAGATACGCAGTATTTT. The V and J genes are TRBV30 and TRBJ2-3; 12 nucleotides agree with TRBD2. The V gene's germline CDR1 is GTSNPN and CDR2 SVGIG (reference sequence). With V trimmed by 5 bases and J by 2 bases, 11 bases remained unmatched. The CDR3 is 17 amino acids.

In this sample, this clonotype turned up many times. This chain connects TRBV24-1 to TRBJ2-1; 8 positions agree with TRBD2. The CDR3 totals 14 residues. V gave up 9 bases and J gave up 0 bases; unmatched junction bases: 3. From germline, CDR1 is KGHDR and CDR2 SFDVKD. CDR3 amino acids: CATDRGGSYNEQFF. The CDR3 bases are TGTGCCACCGACCGGGGGGGCTCCTACAATGAGCAGTTCTTC.

This clonotype was seen ten or more times. J is TRBJ2-3 and V is TRBV18; no clear D. CDR3 length: 13 residues. Between the trimmed V and J ends, which lost 3 bases and 2 bases, there was a span of 6 bases. Germline assignment: CDR1 KGHSH and CDR2 LQKENI. CDR3 DNA sequence: TGTGCCAGCTCACCTTACCACACAGATACGCAGTATTTT. Translating gives CASSPYHTDTQYF.

This chain uses TRBV29-1 with TRBJ2-5, with D tentatively TRBD2 (5 bases). This CDR3 is 14 amino acids long. Trimming shortened V by 0 bases and J by 5 bases, and 13 bases separated the two germline ends. Germline V gives CDR1 SQVTM, CDR2 ANQGSEA. The CDR3 is CSVEEIRPGETQYF. The CDR3, as DNA: TGCAGCGTTGAAGAAATTAGGCCGGGGGAGACCCAGTACTTC.